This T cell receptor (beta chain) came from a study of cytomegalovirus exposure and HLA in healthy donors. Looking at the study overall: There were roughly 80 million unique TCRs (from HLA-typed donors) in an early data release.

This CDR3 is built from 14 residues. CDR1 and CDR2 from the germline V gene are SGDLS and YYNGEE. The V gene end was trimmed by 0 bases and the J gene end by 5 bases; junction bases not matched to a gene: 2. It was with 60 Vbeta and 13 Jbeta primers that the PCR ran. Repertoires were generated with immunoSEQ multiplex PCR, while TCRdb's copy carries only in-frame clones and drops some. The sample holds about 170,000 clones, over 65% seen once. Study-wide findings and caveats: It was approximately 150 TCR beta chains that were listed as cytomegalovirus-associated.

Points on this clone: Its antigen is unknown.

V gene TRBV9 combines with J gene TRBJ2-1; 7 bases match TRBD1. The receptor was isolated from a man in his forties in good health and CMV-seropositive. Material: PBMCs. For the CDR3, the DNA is TGTGCCAGCAGCGTAGCAGGGACAGACAATGAGCAGTTCTTC. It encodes CASSVAGTDNEQFF.